The 4 T cell receptor beta chains listed next were all sequenced from one sample in a study of OX40 agonist ivuxolimab in advanced cancers. Libraries were prepared by immunoSEQ multiplex PCR; TCRdb keeps only in-frame clonotypes and omits some of them. Of over 10,000 clones in the sample, about 78% were seen once. This specimen was CD4+ or CD8+ T cells sorted from blood, taken in a trial of the OX40 agonist ivuxolimab. The receptors were sampled from an adult with an advanced solid tumor such as melanoma, head and neck, liver or kidney cancer.

This chain links TRBV7-9 with TRBJ1-1; D is unclear. Germline V gene sequence: CDR1 SEHNR, CDR2 FQNEAQ (reference sequence). With 5 bases removed from V and 8 bases from J, the gap between germline ends came to 18 bases. This CDR3 contains 14 residues. For the CDR3, the DNA is TGTGCCAGCAGCGGGATCCAGGTAGAATTGGAAGCTTTCTTT. Translating it yields CASSGIQVELEAFF.

This clone was picked up a small number of times. The chain joins TRBV6-5 to TRBJ2-3; possible D gene TRBD2, 6 bases. The V gene's germline CDR1 is MNHEY and CDR2 SVGAGI. The CDR3 is made up of 14 amino acids. Trimming took 9 bases from V and 0 from J, leaving 13 bases between them. The CDR3 DNA is TGTGCCAGTGAGTCCGGGACTAGCACAGATACGCAGTATTTT. Protein: CASESGTSTDTQYF.

This clone appeared once. The V gene is TRBV6-6, the J gene TRBJ2-5, with 10 nucleotides matching TRBD2. CDR1 and CDR2 from the germline V gene are MNHNY and SVGAGI (reference sequence). V lost 4 bases and J lost 5; bases outside the gene matches: 7. This CDR3 region has 15 residues. CDR3 amino acids: CASSWGASGSETQYF. The CDR3 nucleotides are TGTGCCAGCAGTTGGGGGGCTAGCGGGAGTGAGACCCAGTACTTC.

The chain employs TRBV18 and TRBJ1-2; D is undetermined. V was clipped by 3 bases and J by 6 bases, with 20 bases between them. This CDR3 is 16 amino acids long. Germline values: CDR1 KGHSH, CDR2 LQKENI. This CDR3 reads CASSPKLGSPSNGYTF. CDR3 nucleotide sequence: TGTGCCAGCTCACCCAAACTAGGGAGTCCGTCGAATGGCTACACCTTC.